The TCR beta chain described here comes from a study of blood T cell repertoires in COVID-19. Overall study context: Both acute and convalescent COVID-19 samples were obtained from the United States, Italy and Spain. PBMCs, B-cell-depleted T cells, or T cells provided the cDNA or gDNA that made up the material.

TCRdb's table, derived via immunoSEQ multiplex PCR, lists solely in-frame clones and lacks some. The sample carries about 230,000 clones, 84% recorded once. The length of the CDR3 is 11 residues. Looked up from germline, CDR1 is DFQATT and CDR2 is SNEGSKA (reference sequence). V was clipped by 7 bases and J by 9 bases, with 14 bases between them. The sequenced material came from peripheral blood. The sequence was collected from a middle-aged woman who had recovered from COVID-19. The rearrangement links TRBV20-1 to TRBJ2-3, with D possibly matching TRBD2 (5 bases). The CDR3 bases are TGCAGTGGAAGCTCTGGAGGAACGCAGTATTTT. Translated, it gives CSGSSGGTQYF.